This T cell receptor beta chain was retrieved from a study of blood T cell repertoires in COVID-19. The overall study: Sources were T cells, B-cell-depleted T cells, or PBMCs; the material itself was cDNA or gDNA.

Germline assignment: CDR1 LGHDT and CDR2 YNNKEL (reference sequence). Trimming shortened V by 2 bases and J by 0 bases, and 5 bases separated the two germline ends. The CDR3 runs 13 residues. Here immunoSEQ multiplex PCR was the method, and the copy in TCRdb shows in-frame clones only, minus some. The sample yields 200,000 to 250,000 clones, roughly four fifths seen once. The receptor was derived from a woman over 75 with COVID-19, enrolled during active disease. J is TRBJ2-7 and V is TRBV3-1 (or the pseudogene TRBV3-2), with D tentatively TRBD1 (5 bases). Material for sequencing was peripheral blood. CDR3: CASSQQGSYEQYF. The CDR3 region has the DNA TGTGCCAGCAGCCAACAGGGCTCCTACGAGCAGTACTTC.